Shown below are 30 T cell receptor beta chains from a single sample sequenced in a study of blood T cell repertoires in COVID-19 (dated by TCRdb to the early 2020s). Libraries were built with the immunoSEQ multiplex PCR assay. TCRdb took over this immuneACCESS table, retaining in-frame rearrangements with V and J assigned. Such tables are incomplete; in checked studies, under half of the missing clones stem from an unresolved V gene, and the remainder is unexplained. For this sample there are more than 100,000 clones; around 89% appear just once. The ten largest clones capture less than 20% of the sample. Sequencing was done on a sample of peripheral blood. The receptors come from a man in his forties or fifties with active or convalescent COVID-19.

The rearrangement uses TRBV4-3 and TRBJ2-1; D perhaps matches TRBD1 (6 bases). V lost 0 bases and J lost 7, with 16 bases in between. This CDR3 spans 16 amino acids. Germline CDR1 is LGHNA and CDR2 is YSLEER. The CDR3 sequence: CASSQEAQGVTNEQFF. The CDR3 region has the DNA TGCGCCAGCAGCCAAGAGGCACAGGGAGTCACGAATGAGCAGTTCTTC.

This clone was seen once. V and J are TRBV28 and TRBJ2-5; tentatively, D is TRBD1 (6 bases). V lost 3 bases to trimming and J lost 4 bases, with 18 bases between them. The germline V gene has CDR1 MDHEN and CDR2 SYDVKM. The CDR3 covers 16 residues. The CDR3 region has the DNA TGTGCCAGCAGTTTGGGGACACCACCCAGTAGAGAGACCCAGTACTTC. It translates to CASSLGTPPSRETQYF. The full variable domain, with the rest looked up from reference TRBV28 and TRBJ2-5, is DVKVTQSSRYLVKRTGEKVFLECVQDMDHENMFWYRQDPGLGLRLIYFSYDVKMKEKGDIPEGYSVSREKKERFSLILESASTNQTSMYLCASSLGTPPSRETQYFGPGTRLLVL.

The V and J genes are TRBV6-1 and TRBJ1-4, with D uncertain. V lost 4 bases to trimming and J lost 6 bases, with 9 bases between them. Germline V gene data show CDR1 as MNHNS and CDR2 as SASEGT. This CDR3 has 13 residues. The CDR3 here is CASSVGRDEKLFF. DNA for the CDR3: TGTGCCAGCAGTGTGGGGAGGGATGAAAAACTGTTTTTT.

The V call is TRBV5-4, the J call TRBJ1-2, with D perhaps matching TRBD1 (6 bases). Germline-derived CDR1 and CDR2 are SGHNT and YYREEE (reference sequence). This CDR3 has 14 residues. Trimming took 2 bases from V and 4 from J, leaving 12 bases between them. The DNA for the CDR3 is TGTGCCAGCAGCTTCTGGGGGCTCTCCTATGGCTACACCTTC. This sequence encodes CASSFWGLSYGYTF.

The chain links TRBV25-1 to TRBJ1-4, with 8 bases fitting TRBD1. CDR1 is MGHDK, CDR2 SYGVNS, per germline. There are 17 residues in the CDR3. V dropped 1 base and J dropped 7; count of bases not matched to a gene: 11. This chain's CDR3 is CASSEFRGQAEGEKLFF. In DNA form, the CDR3 reads TGTGCCAGCAGTGAATTCAGGGGACAGGCGGAGGGTGAAAAACTGTTTTTT.

The V call is TRBV29-1, the J call TRBJ2-5; 8 nucleotides agree with TRBD1. The CDR3 is 12 residues long. Trimming at V came to 7 bases and at J to 2 bases, leaving 3 bases not matched to a gene. CDR1 and CDR2 from the germline V gene are SQVTM and ANQGSEA. CDR3 sequence reads: CSGGQVQETQYF. Written as DNA, the CDR3 is TGCAGCGGGGGACAGGTACAAGAGACCCAGTACTTC. Complete variable domain (other parts from reference TRBV29-1 and TRBJ2-5): SAVISQKPSRDICQRGTSLTIQCQVDSQVTMMFWYRQQPGQSLTLIATANQGSEATYESGFVIDKFPISRPNLTFSTLTVSNMSPEDSSIYLCSGGQVQETQYFGPGTRLLVL.

This clone was seen more than once but under ten times. V is TRBV18 and J is TRBJ2-5, with 8 bases fitting TRBD1. Trimming at V came to 3 bases and at J to 4 bases, leaving 7 bases not matched to a gene. The CDR3 has 15 amino acids. Germline-derived CDR1 and CDR2 are KGHSH and LQKENI. CDR3 residues: CASSPSIDRGETQYF. As DNA, the CDR3 is TGTGCCAGCTCACCGTCCATCGACAGGGGAGAGACCCAGTACTTC.

The sample holds one count of this clone. This sequence joins TRBV7-9 and TRBJ2-2, with 9 bases fitting TRBD2. CDR1 is SEHNR and CDR2 is FQNEAQ in the germline V gene (reference sequence). The V and J ends lost 5 bases and 3 bases, in that order; junction bases with no gene match: 7. The CDR3 has 16 amino acids. The CDR3 sequence: CASSTGTSIYTGELFF. As DNA, the CDR3 is TGTGCCAGCAGCACCGGGACTAGCATCTACACCGGGGAGCTGTTTTTT.

This clone was detected once. The junction departs from germline at one end; a sequencing error may be responsible. The rearrangement joins TRBV28 to TRBJ1-1; 8 bases align to TRBD1. Germline loops: CDR1 MDHEN, CDR2 SYDVKM. The length of the CDR3 is 14 residues. CDR3 in amino acids: CASSPQKGRGPAIF. CDR3 in DNA: TGTGCCAGCAGTCCCCAGAAGGGCAGGGGGCCGGCGATCTTT.

This clone occurred once. This chain links TRBV30 with TRBJ2-7; 11 positions match TRBD2. This CDR3 region has 13 residues. Germline lookup yields CDR1 GTSNPN and CDR2 SVGIG (reference sequence). Trimming at V came to 2 bases and at J to 4 bases, leaving 1 base not matched to a gene. This CDR3 reads CAWSRTSGYEQYF. The CDR3 DNA sequence: TGTGCCTGGAGTCGGACTAGCGGGTACGAGCAGTACTTC.

The V call is TRBV5-4, the J call TRBJ1-1, with unresolved D. Trimming pared 2 bases from V and 3 bases from J, leaving 5 bases between. The CDR3 has 12 residues. Germline CDR1 reads SGHNT; CDR2 reads YYREEE (reference sequence). This CDR3 is CASSFGDTEAFF. DNA for the CDR3: TGTGCCAGCAGCTTCGGGGACACTGAAGCTTTCTTT.

The chain has TRBV7-9 and TRBJ2-1; TRBD1 aligns across 9 bases. CDR3 length: 15 residues. CDR1 and CDR2 (germline): SEHNR, FQNEAQ (reference sequence). V was clipped by 6 bases and J by 4 bases; unmatched bases: 7. The CDR3 coding sequence is TGTGCCAGCAGACCAGAGGACAGGGGTTACAATGAGCAGTTCTTC. It encodes CASRPEDRGYNEQFF.

The CDR3 loop reads CAWTGREGSPLHF. DNA for the CDR3: TGTGCCTGGACCGGGCGAGAGGGTTCACCCCTCCACTTT. V is TRBV30 and J is TRBJ1-6; D gene uncertain. This CDR3 has 13 amino acids. V was pared by 4 bases and J by 9 bases, with 13 bases between. From germline, CDR1 is GTSNPN and CDR2 SVGIG (reference sequence).

This chain links TRBV5-1 with TRBJ1-4; TRBD1 agrees at 8 bases. V trimming: 4 bases; J trimming: 5 bases; junction bases outside the gene matches: 4. Germline assignment: CDR1 SGHRS and CDR2 YFSETQ. The CDR3 covers 14 residues. The CDR3, as DNA: TGCGCCAGCAGCGCTCAGGGGGCAAATGAAAAACTGTTTTTT. This translates into CASSAQGANEKLFF.

This chain uses TRBV11-2 with TRBJ2-7, with D perhaps matching TRBD1 (7 bases). CDR1 is SGHAT, CDR2 FQNNGV, per germline. V lost 0 bases and J 2 bases, leaving 17 bases between the germline ends. The CDR3 is made up of 17 amino acids. The CDR3 DNA is TGTGCCAGCAGCTTAGATGGTTTGGAGGGGGCGGCCTACGAGCAGTACTTC. Protein sequence: CASSLDGLEGAAYEQYF.

The chain links TRBV7-2 to TRBJ1-1, with D maybe TRBD1 (5 bases). The V and J ends lost 5 bases and 7 bases respectively, with 14 bases between them. The length of the CDR3 is 13 residues. Per the germline V gene, CDR1 is SGHTA and CDR2 is FQGNSA. CDR3 amino acids: CASSRRQFDEAFF. In DNA form, the CDR3 reads TGTGCCAGCAGCCGGCGACAGTTTGATGAAGCTTTCTTT.

This chain connects TRBV20-1 to TRBJ1-1; 11 bases fit TRBD1. Germline V gives CDR1 DFQATT, CDR2 SNEGSKA (reference sequence). CDR3 length: 14 amino acids. V was clipped by 3 bases and J by 9 bases; unmatched bases: 9. CDR3 protein: CSASRGQGGTQAFF. As DNA, the CDR3 is TGCAGTGCTAGTAGGGGACAGGGGGGTACTCAAGCTTTCTTT.

The chain couples TRBV19 to TRBJ2-7; 8 nucleotides line up with TRBD2. Trimming cost V 5 bases and J 1 base; bases outside gene matches: 4. CDR1 is LNHDA, CDR2 SQIVND, per germline (reference sequence). The CDR3 extends over 14 amino acids. The CDR3 protein is CASSLSSGSYEQYF. DNA for the CDR3: TGTGCCAGTAGTTTGTCTAGCGGGTCCTACGAGCAGTACTTC.

The J gene is TRBJ2-3, the V gene TRBV15; 12 bases agree with TRBD2. Germline V gene sequence: CDR1 LNHNV, CDR2 YYDKDF (reference sequence). The trim removed 1 base at V and 4 bases at J, leaving 9 bases unmatched. The CDR3 has 18 amino acids. The CDR3 coding sequence is TGTGCCACCAGCAGAGGAGGGGCTAGCGGGAGGGTAGCAGATACGCAGTATTTT. It yields the protein CATSRGGASGRVADTQYF.

The sample holds one count of this clone. The chain uses TRBV24-1 and TRBJ1-2; D call uncertain. Germline CDR1 reads KGHDR; CDR2 reads SFDVKD. V lost 3 bases and J 3 bases, leaving 10 bases between the germline ends. The CDR3 consists of 14 residues. This chain's CDR3 is CATSDPGRYYGYTF. The CDR3 DNA reads as TGTGCCACCAGTGATCCTGGCAGGTACTATGGCTACACCTTC.

The V and J genes are TRBV4-3 and TRBJ2-3; 11 bases fit TRBD1. From germline, CDR1 is LGHNA and CDR2 YSLEER. J was trimmed by 6 bases and V by 0 bases; bases with no gene match: 8. The CDR3 has 17 residues. Written as DNA, the CDR3 is TGCGCCAGCAGCCAAGATACCGGGACAGGGGGGAGGGATACGCAGTATTTT. This encodes CASSQDTGTGGRDTQYF.

This clone was picked up one time. V usage is TRBV2 and J usage is TRBJ1-2; 7 bases match TRBD1. This CDR3 is 15 amino acids long. Per germline, CDR1 SNHLY and CDR2 FYNNEI. V was clipped by 5 bases and J by 4 bases; unmatched bases: 10. This chain's CDR3 is CASSNYRGGGYGYTF. The CDR3 coding sequence is TGTGCCAGCAGTAACTACAGGGGCGGTGGCTATGGCTACACCTTC.

The V call is TRBV9, the J call TRBJ1-3, with D uncertain. V lost 7 bases and J 0 bases, leaving 11 bases between the germline ends. Looked up from germline, CDR1 is SGDLS and CDR2 is YYNGEE. The CDR3 runs 14 residues. The CDR3 is CASEGLSSGNTIYF. DNA for the CDR3: TGTGCCAGCGAGGGCCTGAGCTCTGGAAACACCATATATTTT.

V is TRBV5-4 and J is TRBJ1-6; the match to TRBD1 covers 7 bases. V shed 4 bases and J 0 bases; nucleotides not matched to a gene: 7. The germline V gene encodes CDR1 SGHNT and CDR2 YYREEE (reference sequence). The CDR3 is made up of 17 amino acids. The CDR3 region has the DNA TGTGCCAGCAGCGTTGACAGGGCCAGCTCCTATAATTCACCCCTCCACTTT. Protein sequence: CASSVDRASSYNSPLHF.

CDR3 residues: CASSSGLARDEQFF. DNA of the CDR3: TGCGCCAGCAGCAGCGGACTAGCTAGGGATGAGCAGTTCTTC. The rearrangement links TRBV5-1 to TRBJ2-1, with TRBD2 matching over 8 bases. Trimming at V came to 4 bases and at J to 8 bases, leaving 8 bases not matched to a gene. CDR3 size: 14 residues. CDR1 is SGHRS and CDR2 is YFSETQ in the germline V gene.

This chain uses TRBV28 with TRBJ2-1; TRBD2 matches 9 bases. This CDR3 comprises 15 residues. V shed 3 bases, J shed 8 bases, and the junction held 8 bases outside the gene matches. Germline-derived CDR1 and CDR2 are MDHEN and SYDVKM. CDR3 amino acids: CASSFESGRRDEQFF. The CDR3 coding sequence is TGTGCCAGCAGTTTCGAGAGCGGGAGGAGGGATGAGCAGTTCTTC. Together with reference TRBV28 and TRBJ2-1, the CDR3 gives the full variable domain: DVKVTQSSRYLVKRTGEKVFLECVQDMDHENMFWYRQDPGLGLRLIYFSYDVKMKEKGDIPEGYSVSREKKERFSLILESASTNQTSMYLCASSFESGRRDEQFFGPGTRLTVL.

The V gene is TRBV6-6, the J gene TRBJ1-2; D call uncertain. There are 14 residues in the CDR3. Germline V CDR1 and CDR2: MNHNY, SVGAGI (reference sequence). V lost 2 bases and J 2 bases, leaving 9 bases between the germline ends. The CDR3 DNA follows: TGTGCCAGCAGTTACGGTGCGGCCAACTATGGCTACACCTTC. Amino acids: CASSYGAANYGYTF.

This clone was found once. The V and J genes are TRBV7-8 and TRBJ2-1; 9 bases are shared with TRBD2. CDR1 and CDR2 from the germline V gene are SGHVS and FQNEAQ. The CDR3 loop spans 15 amino acids. The V segment lost 3 bases and the J segment 5 bases; nucleotides outside the gene matches: 5. CDR3 protein: CASSFASGIHNEQFF. As DNA, the CDR3 is TGTGCCAGCAGCTTCGCTAGCGGGATCCACAATGAGCAGTTCTTC.

The V and J genes are TRBV9 and TRBJ1-3, with 7 bases identical to TRBD1. CDR1 is SGDLS and CDR2 is YYNGEE in the germline V gene. V dropped 4 bases and J dropped 2; count of bases not matched to a gene: 3. The CDR3 loop spans 14 amino acids. DNA of the CDR3: TGTGCCAGCAGCTTCGACAGGGCTGGAAACACCATATATTTT. As protein: CASSFDRAGNTIYF.

The genes are TRBV11-3 and TRBJ2-1; 8 nucleotides match TRBD2. Losses at the gene ends were 2 bases for V and 6 bases for J; bases not matched to a gene: 6. In germline, CDR1 is SGHNT, CDR2 YENEEA. This CDR3 region has 15 residues. DNA of the CDR3: TGTGCCAGCAGCTTAATAGCGGGGACATTCAATGAGCAGTTCTTC. Translated: CASSLIAGTFNEQFF.